Listed below are T cell receptor beta chains from one sample, sequenced in a study of shared clonotypes between healthy human individuals. Only in-frame clones appear in the TCRdb table, and some are missing; sequencing was by immunoSEQ multiplex PCR. The table records around 2.5 million clones, over 85% of them present only once. Sample: naive CD4+ T cells from PBMCs. These receptors all stem from a man younger than 35 in good health. Some clones in this sample may be carry-over from other donors' samples. CDR3s include the opening cysteine and the closing phenylalanine or tryptophan. The order of the fields is D gene, V gene, J gene, CDR3 protein, CDR3 DNA. The D gene is left open where the match is weak.

TRBD2	TRBV6-5	TRBJ2-7	CASSPLSSAGGEQYF	TGTGCCAGCAGTCCCTTGTCTAGTGCGGGAGGGGAGCAGTACTTC
.	TRBV5-4	TRBJ2-3	CASSLRAHTDTQYF	TGTGCCAGCAGCTTGAGGGCTCACACAGATACGCAGTATTTT
.	TRBV11-1	TRBJ2-5	CASSFTSGIQETQYF	TGTGCCAGCAGCTTCACCTCAGGGATACAAGAGACCCAGTACTTC
.	TRBV7-8	TRBJ2-1	CASSFYTDGYNEQFF	TGTGCCAGCAGCTTTTATACGGACGGCTACAATGAGCAGTTCTTC
TRBD2	TRBV18	TRBJ2-2	CASSAGGSQNTGELFF	TGTGCCAGCTCGGCGGGGGGCTCTCAGAACACCGGGGAGCTGTTTTTT
.	TRBV12-5	TRBJ2-6	CASGNGETGANVLTF	TGTGCTAGTGGTAACGGAGAGACTGGGGCCAACGTCCTGACTTTC
.	TRBV6-1	TRBJ2-7	CASSVGSGAYEQYF	TGTGCCAGCAGTGTAGGAAGTGGGGCCTACGAGCAGTACTTC
.	TRBV4-3	TRBJ1-3	CASSQAPWDTIYF	TGCGCCAGCAGCCAAGCGCCGTGGGACACCATATATTTT
TRBD1	TRBV14	TRBJ1-1	CASSRGTGSLTNTEAFF	TGTGCCAGCAGCCGAGGGACAGGCAGCCTAACGAACACTGAAGCTTTCTTT
.	TRBV25-1	TRBJ2-5	CASRAQQETQYF	TGTGCCAGCAGGGCCCAACAAGAGACCCAGTACTTC
.	TRBV5-6	TRBJ1-2	CASRRLTHLSYGYTF	TGTGCCAGCCGCCGACTAACTCACCTTAGCTATGGCTACACCTTC
.	TRBV6-5	TRBJ2-7	CASSYRGGVYEQYF	TGTGCCAGCAGTTACCGTGGCGGGGTCTACGAGCAGTACTTC
TRBD2	TRBV19	TRBJ2-7	CASSTRLAGASYEQYF	TGTGCCAGTAGTACTCGACTAGCGGGGGCCTCCTACGAGCAGTACTTC